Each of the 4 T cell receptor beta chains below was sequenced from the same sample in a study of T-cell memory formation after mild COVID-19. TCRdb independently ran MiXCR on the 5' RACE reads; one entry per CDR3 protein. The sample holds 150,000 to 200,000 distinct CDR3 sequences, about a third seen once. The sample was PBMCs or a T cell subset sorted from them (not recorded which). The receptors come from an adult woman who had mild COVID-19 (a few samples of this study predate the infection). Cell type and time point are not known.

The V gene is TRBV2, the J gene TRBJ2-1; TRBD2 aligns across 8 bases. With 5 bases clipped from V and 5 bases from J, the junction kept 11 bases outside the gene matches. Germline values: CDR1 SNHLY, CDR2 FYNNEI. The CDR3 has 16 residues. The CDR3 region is CASSQKTSGINNEQFF. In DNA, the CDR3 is TGTGCCAGCAGTCAGAAAACTAGCGGTATCAACAATGAGCAGTTCTTC.

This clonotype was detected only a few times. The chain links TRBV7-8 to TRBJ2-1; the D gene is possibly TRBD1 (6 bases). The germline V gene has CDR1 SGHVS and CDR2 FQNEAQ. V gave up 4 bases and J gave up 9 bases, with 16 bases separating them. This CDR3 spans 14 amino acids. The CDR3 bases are TGTGCCAGCAGCTCGCGCCGGACAGTAAGTGAGCAGTTCTTC. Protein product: CASSSRRTVSEQFF.

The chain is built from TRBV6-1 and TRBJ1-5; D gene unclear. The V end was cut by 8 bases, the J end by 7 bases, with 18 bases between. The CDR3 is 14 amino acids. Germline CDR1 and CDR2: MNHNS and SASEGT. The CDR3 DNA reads TGTGCCAGCGAGGGAGACATCGTGGTCCAGCCCCAGCATTTT. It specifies CASEGDIVVQPQHF.

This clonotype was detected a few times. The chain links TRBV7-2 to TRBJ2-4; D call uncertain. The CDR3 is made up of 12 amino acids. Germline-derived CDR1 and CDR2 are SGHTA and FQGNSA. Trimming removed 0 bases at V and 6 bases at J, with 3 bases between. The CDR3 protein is CASSLAGNIQYF. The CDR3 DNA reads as TGTGCCAGCAGCTTAGCCGGAAACATTCAGTACTTC.